The present TCR beta chain was sequenced within a study of T cells in Graves' hyperthyroidism and ophthalmopathy. Study-wide context: Blood was drawn when the patient was first diagnosed and still untreated.

Worth noting for this clonotype: No antigen is known for it.

Overall study results and limits: Onset of ophthalmopathy came a median roughly 6.9 months after the model predicted it. Most expanded thyroid clonotypes above 0.001 recurred in blood.

Each patient was aged 18 to 65 and had newly diagnosed hyperthyroidism of under 2 months' duration. TCR beta CDR3 sequences were amplified from RNA transcripts. TCR CDR3 underwent first-round RT-PCR with the HTBI primer set. TCRdb independently ran MiXCR on the multiplex PCR reads; one entry per CDR3 protein. The data contain 650,000 to 850,000 distinct CDR3 sequences, under 20% of them seen just once; the ten biggest clones take up roughly a sixth. CDR1 and CDR2 from the germline V gene are MNHNS and SASEGT. V dropped 7 bases and J dropped 3; count of bases not matched to a gene: 15. This CDR3 has 17 residues.

V gene TRBV6-1 combines with J gene TRBJ2-1, with 7 positions matching TRBD1. The sequenced material came from blood. This clonotype was sampled from a woman in her forties or fifties with Graves' hyperthyroidism that later progressed to Graves' ophthalmopathy. The CDR3 is CASMSGQAYRFYNEQFF. The CDR3 region has the DNA TGTGCCAGCATGTCCGGACAGGCCTATCGCTTCTACAATGAGCAGTTCTTC.